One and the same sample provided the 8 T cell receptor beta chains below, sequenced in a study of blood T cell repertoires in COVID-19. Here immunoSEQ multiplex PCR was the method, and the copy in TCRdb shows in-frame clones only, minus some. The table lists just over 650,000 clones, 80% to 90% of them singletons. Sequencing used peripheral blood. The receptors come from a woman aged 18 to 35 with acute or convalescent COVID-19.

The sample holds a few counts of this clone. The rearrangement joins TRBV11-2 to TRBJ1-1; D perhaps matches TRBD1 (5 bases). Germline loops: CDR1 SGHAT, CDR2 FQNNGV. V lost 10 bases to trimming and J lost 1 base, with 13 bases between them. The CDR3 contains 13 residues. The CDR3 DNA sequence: TGTGCCATCAAGTTGGACACGAACACTGAAGCTTTCTTT. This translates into CAIKLDTNTEAFF.

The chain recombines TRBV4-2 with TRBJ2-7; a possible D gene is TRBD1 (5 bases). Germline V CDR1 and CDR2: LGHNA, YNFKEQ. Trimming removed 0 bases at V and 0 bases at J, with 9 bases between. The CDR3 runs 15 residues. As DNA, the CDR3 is TGTGCCAGCAGCCAAGATCCAGGGATCTCCTACGAGCAGTACTTC. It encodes CASSQDPGISYEQYF.

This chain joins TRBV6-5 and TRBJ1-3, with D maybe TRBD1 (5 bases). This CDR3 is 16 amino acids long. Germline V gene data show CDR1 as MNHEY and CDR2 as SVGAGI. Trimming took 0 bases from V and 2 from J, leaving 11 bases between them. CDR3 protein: CASSYSGAKAGNTIYF. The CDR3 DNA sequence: TGTGCCAGCAGTTACTCAGGGGCGAAGGCTGGAAACACCATATATTTT.

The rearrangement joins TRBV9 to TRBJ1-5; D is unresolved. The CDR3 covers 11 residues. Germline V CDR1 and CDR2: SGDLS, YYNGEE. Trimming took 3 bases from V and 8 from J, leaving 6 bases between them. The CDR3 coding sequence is TGTGCCAGCAGCGCCCGTGAGCCCCAGCATTTT. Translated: CASSAREPQHF.

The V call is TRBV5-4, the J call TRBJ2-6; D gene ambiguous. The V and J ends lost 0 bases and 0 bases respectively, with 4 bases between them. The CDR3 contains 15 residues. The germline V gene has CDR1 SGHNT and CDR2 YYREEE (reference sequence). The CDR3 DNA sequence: TGTGCCAGCAGCTTGGCTTACTCTGGGGCCAACGTCCTGACTTTC. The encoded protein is CASSLAYSGANVLTF.

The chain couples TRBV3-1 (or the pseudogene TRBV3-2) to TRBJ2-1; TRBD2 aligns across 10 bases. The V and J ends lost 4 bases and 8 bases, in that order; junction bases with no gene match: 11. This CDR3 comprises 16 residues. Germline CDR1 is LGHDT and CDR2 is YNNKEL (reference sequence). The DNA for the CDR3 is TGTGCCAGCAGCCCGGCAGCGGGGGGGCCTCTACATGAGCAGTTCTTC. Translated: CASSPAAGGPLHEQFF.

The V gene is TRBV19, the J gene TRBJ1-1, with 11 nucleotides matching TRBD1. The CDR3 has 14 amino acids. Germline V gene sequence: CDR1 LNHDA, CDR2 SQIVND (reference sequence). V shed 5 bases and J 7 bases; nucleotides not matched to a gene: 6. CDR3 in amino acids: CASSVRGQGDEAFF. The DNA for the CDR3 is TGTGCCAGTAGTGTACGGGGACAGGGGGATGAAGCTTTCTTT.

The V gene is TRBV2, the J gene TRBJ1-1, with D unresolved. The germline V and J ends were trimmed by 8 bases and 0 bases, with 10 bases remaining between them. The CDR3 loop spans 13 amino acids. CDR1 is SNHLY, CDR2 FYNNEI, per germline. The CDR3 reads CASFKQMNTEAFF. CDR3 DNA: TGTGCCAGCTTTAAGCAAATGAACACTGAAGCTTTCTTT. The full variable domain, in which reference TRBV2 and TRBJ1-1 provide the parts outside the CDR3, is EPEVTQTPSHQVTQMGQEVILRCVPISNHLYFYWYRQILGQKVEFLVSFYNNEISEKSEIFDDQFSVERPDGSNFTLKIRSTKLEDSAMYFCASFKQMNTEAFFGQGTRLTVV.